The sequence of this T cell receptor beta chain was determined in a study of response to subunit inactivated influenza vaccine. Overall study findings and caveats: Authors suggested each seasonal flu vaccination may recruit only limited numbers of new T cells.

TCRdb passed the RT-PCR reads through MiXCR, listing each CDR3 protein once. This table holds about 520,000 distinct CDR3 sequences, about 25% found once. In this sample, this clonotype turned up a few times. Antigen: not known. The sequencing here drew on CD4+ T cells sorted from PBMCs, taken roughly 5 days after vaccination. The clonotype originates from a man aged 45-60 years who received an inactivated influenza vaccine.

The CDR3 coding sequence is TGTGCCAGCAGCTTAGGCCCGGAGGGCCGGGAGACCCAGTACTTC. Protein product: CASSLGPEGRETQYF. The chain is built from TRBV11-2 and TRBJ2-5; the D gene is possibly TRBD2 (6 bases). Trimming removed 1 base at V and 5 bases at J, with 14 bases between. The CDR3 spans 15 residues. CDR1 is SGHAT, CDR2 FQNNGV, per germline.